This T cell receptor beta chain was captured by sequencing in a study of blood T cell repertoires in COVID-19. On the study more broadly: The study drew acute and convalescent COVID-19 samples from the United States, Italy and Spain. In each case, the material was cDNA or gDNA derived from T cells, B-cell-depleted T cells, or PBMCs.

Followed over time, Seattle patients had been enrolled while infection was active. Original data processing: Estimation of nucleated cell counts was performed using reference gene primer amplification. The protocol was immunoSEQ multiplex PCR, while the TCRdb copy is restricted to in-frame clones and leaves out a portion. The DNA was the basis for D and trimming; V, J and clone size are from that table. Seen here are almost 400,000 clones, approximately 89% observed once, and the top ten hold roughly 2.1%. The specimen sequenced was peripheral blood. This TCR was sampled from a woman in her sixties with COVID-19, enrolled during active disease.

This chain's CDR3 is CASSLEGGRLYEQYF. The CDR3 DNA sequence: TGTGCCAGCAGTTTGGAAGGGGGAAGGCTCTACGAGCAGTACTTC. The gene calls are TRBV28 and TRBJ2-7, with a weak D call TRBD1 (6 bases). Looked up from germline, CDR1 is MDHEN and CDR2 is SYDVKM. The CDR3 is 15 residues long. Deletions cut 3 bases from V and 3 bases from J, with 15 bases between.